Listed below are T cell receptor beta chains from one sample, sequenced in a study of T cell clones after liver transplantation. Produced via immunoSEQ multiplex PCR; TCRdb's table is partial and in-frame only. This sample has 55,000 to 75,000 clones; 80% to 95% occur once, and the top ten carry over 0.75%. The sequencing here drew on CD4+ T cells from blood, taken approximately 25 months after liver transplant. These receptors all stem from a human patient who received a liver transplant. Some of the T cells may derive from the graft donor. Each CDR3 is given with its conserved first and last residue. D genes are given only for firm matches. Not every row has a clone size; where given, it reads once, few, many or a size class.

v_gene	abundance	j_gene	d_gene	CDR3aa	CDR3nt
TRBV7-3	NA	TRBJ2-5	TRBD1	CASSLNRDSETQYF	TGTGCCAGCAGCTTAAACAGGGACAGTGAGACCCAGTACTTC
TRBV9	NA	TRBJ2-1	NA	CASSVLAYNEQFF	TGTGCCAGCAGCGTACTCGCTTACAATGAGCAGTTCTTC
TRBV13	NA	TRBJ2-3	TRBD2	CASSRGSSGSSSTDTQYF	TGTGCCAGCAGCCGAGGGTCTAGCGGGAGCTCGAGCACAGATACGCAGTATTTT
TRBV10-2	NA	TRBJ2-1	NA	CASSESVAVHSYNEQFF	TGCGCCAGCAGTGAGTCTGTCGCGGTTCACTCCTACAATGAGCAGTTCTTC
TRBV11-2	NA	TRBJ1-5	NA	CASSLDRTNQPQHF	TGTGCCAGCAGCTTAGATCGGACAAATCAGCCCCAGCATTTT
TRBV11-1	NA	TRBJ2-3	TRBD1	CASSLGGTGSGTQYF	TGTGCCAGCAGCTTAGGGGGGACAGGTAGTGGTACGCAGTATTTT
TRBV30	NA	TRBJ2-1	NA	CAWSPQRNEQFF	TGTGCCTGGAGTCCCCAGCGCAATGAGCAGTTCTTC
TRBV12-5	NA	TRBJ2-7	NA	CASGPHYEQYF	TGTGCTAGTGGACCCCACTACGAGCAGTACTTC
TRBV28	once	TRBJ1-1	TRBD1	CASSPSQGPGDTEAFF	TGTGCCAGCAGTCCCTCACAGGGGCCGGGCGACACTGAAGCTTTCTTT
TRBV14	NA	TRBJ2-1	NA	CASSQDLDNEQFF	TGTGCCAGCAGCCAAGATCTGGACAATGAGCAGTTCTTC
TRBV10-3	once	TRBJ2-3	TRBD2	CAISEGGSGDTQYF	TGTGCCATCAGTGAGGGCGGGAGCGGGGATACGCAGTATTTT
TRBV7-1	NA	TRBJ2-6	NA	CASSGGRHEDKGGPTSCF	TGTGCCAGCAGCGGGGGCCGTCACGAGGACAAAGGCGGGCCAACGTCCTGTTTC
TRBV5-4	NA	TRBJ2-1	TRBD2	CASSSGTSGPGNEQFF	TGTGCCAGCAGCTCCGGGACTAGCGGGCCGGGGAATGAGCAGTTCTTC
TRBV5-4	NA	TRBJ2-7	NA	CASSSTPDSPPEQYF	TGTGCCAGCAGCTCGACACCCGACAGTCCCCCCGAGCAGTACTTC
TRBV10-3	NA	TRBJ2-6	NA	CAIRPGAGANVLTF	TGTGCCATCAGGCCAGGGGCTGGGGCCAACGTCCTGACTTTC
TRBV5-4	NA	TRBJ1-2	NA	CASSLQGMDGYTF	TGTGCCAGCAGCTTGCAGGGAATGGATGGCTACACCTTC
TRBV18	NA	TRBJ2-5	TRBD2	CASSPRESGRETQYF	TGTGCCAGCTCACCGCGGGAAAGCGGGAGAGAGACCCAGTACTTC
TRBV6-1	NA	TRBJ2-1	TRBD1	CASIMTGGYNEQFF	TGTGCCAGCATCATGACAGGGGGGTACAATGAGCAGTTCTTC
TRBV7-2	NA	TRBJ1-5	NA	CASSLEGDQPQHF	TGTGCCAGCAGCTTAGAAGGCGATCAGCCCCAGCATTTT
TRBV9	NA	TRBJ2-6	NA	CASSADLGTRLAGANVLTF	TGTGCCAGCAGCGCGGACCTAGGGACCCGGCTAGCTGGGGCCAACGTCCTGACTTTC
TRBV18	NA	TRBJ2-3	NA	CASSPRTDTQYF	TGTGCCAGCTCACCACGGACAGATACGCAGTATTTT
TRBV29-1	NA	TRBJ1-5	NA	CSVWTADQPQHF	TGCAGTGTTTGGACGGCGGATCAGCCCCAGCATTTT
TRBV2	NA	TRBJ2-3	TRBD2	CASSVVGGPEDTQYF	TGTGCCAGCAGTGTGGTGGGAGGGCCGGAAGATACGCAGTATTTT
TRBV7-2	few	TRBJ1-5	NA	CASSLIADQPQHF	TGTGCCAGCAGCTTAATTGCGGATCAGCCCCAGCATTTT
TRBV7-2	NA	TRBJ1-1	NA	CASSQEYKTEAFF	TGTGCCAGCAGTCAGGAGTATAAGACTGAAGCTTTCTTT
TRBV21-1	NA	TRBJ2-6	NA	CASSKKEIRRMFSGANVLTF	TGTGCCAGCAGCAAAAAGGAGATAAGGCGAATGTTCTCTGGGGCCAACGTCCTGACTTTC
TRBV29-1	few	TRBJ2-1	TRBD1	CSVVPGQDHNEQFF	TGCAGCGTTGTGCCCGGACAGGACCACAATGAGCAGTTCTTC
TRBV7-9	NA	TRBJ1-1	NA	CASSPRGNTEAFF	TGTGCCAGCAGTCCTAGGGGGAACACTGAAGCTTTCTTT
TRBV25-1	NA	TRBJ2-1	NA	CASSEQGFTGNEQFF	TGTGCCAGCAGTGAGCAGGGGTTCACAGGCAATGAGCAGTTCTTC
TRBV18	NA	TRBJ1-3	NA	CASSPSTGSGNTIYF	TGTGCCAGCTCACCCTCCACAGGGTCCGGAAACACCATATATTTT
TRBV2	NA	TRBJ1-1	NA	CASLAAGQVNTEAFF	TGTGCCAGCCTGGCGGCAGGTCAAGTGAACACTGAAGCTTTCTTT
TRBV5-4	NA	TRBJ1-4	NA	CASSLDLGMGKLFF	TGTGCCAGCAGCTTGGATCTGGGGATGGGAAAACTGTTTTTT
TRBV27	NA	TRBJ1-1	NA	CASSLDRRNTEAFF	TGTGCCAGCAGTTTGGACAGAAGGAACACTGAAGCTTTCTTT
TRBV28	NA	TRBJ2-3	NA	CASSSVGIAQYSTDTQYF	TGTGCCAGCAGTTCCGTGGGAATAGCACAATATAGCACAGATACGCAGTATTTT
TRBV6-6	NA	TRBJ1-1	TRBD1	CAMGQGAEAFF	TGTGCCATGGGACAGGGGGCTGAAGCTTTCTTT